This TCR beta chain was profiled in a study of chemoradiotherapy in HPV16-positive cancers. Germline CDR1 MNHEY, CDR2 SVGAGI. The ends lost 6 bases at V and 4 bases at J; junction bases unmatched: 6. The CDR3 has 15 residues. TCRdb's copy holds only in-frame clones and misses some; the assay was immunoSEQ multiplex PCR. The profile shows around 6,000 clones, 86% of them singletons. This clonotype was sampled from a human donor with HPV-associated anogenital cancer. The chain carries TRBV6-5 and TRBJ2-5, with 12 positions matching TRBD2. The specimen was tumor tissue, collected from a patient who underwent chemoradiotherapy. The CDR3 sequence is CASRPQTSGRETQYF. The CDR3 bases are TGTGCCAGCAGACCCCAGACTAGCGGGAGAGAGACCCAGTACTTC.